What follows are 8 T cell receptor beta chains derived from one specimen sequenced in a study of blood T cell repertoires in COVID-19. Produced via immunoSEQ multiplex PCR; TCRdb's table is partial and in-frame only. This table holds some 400,000 clones, around 89% found once. The sample taken for sequencing was PBMCs or T cells enriched from blood (not recorded which). These receptors originate from a man aged 25-45 years who had recovered from COVID-19.

Here the CDR3 DNA reads TGTGCCAGCAGCTTAGAAGGGGGAGACACCGGGGAGCTGTTTTTT. It codes for CASSLEGGDTGELFF. The chain carries TRBV7-9 and TRBJ2-2; possible D gene TRBD1, 6 bases. V was clipped by 1 base and J by 3 bases, with 9 bases between them. The germline V gene has CDR1 SEHNR and CDR2 FQNEAQ (reference sequence). This CDR3 region has 15 residues.

This sequence joins TRBV4-2 and TRBJ2-7; D possibly corresponds to TRBD1 (7 bases). CDR3 size: 14 residues. Per germline, CDR1 LGHNA and CDR2 YNFKEQ. Trimming cost V 1 base and J 3 bases, with 10 bases left between them. The DNA for the CDR3 is TGTGCCAGCAGCCAAGGACAGGGACTCTACGAGCAGTACTTC. Protein sequence: CASSQGQGLYEQYF.

The chain couples TRBV3-1 (or the pseudogene TRBV3-2) to TRBJ1-1; 10 bases align to TRBD1. This CDR3 has 14 residues. Germline CDR1 reads LGHDT; CDR2 reads YNNKEL (reference sequence). The V segment lost 3 bases and the J segment 4 bases; nucleotides outside the gene matches: 2. The CDR3 region has the DNA TGTGCCAGCAGCCATGGGGACAGGGGCACTGAAGCTTTCTTT. Protein product: CASSHGDRGTEAFF.

The V call is TRBV18, the J call TRBJ2-1; 8 bases are shared with TRBD2. The junction had 4 bases not matched to a gene; V was cut back by 3 bases and J by 0 bases. Germline assignment: CDR1 KGHSH and CDR2 LQKENI. This CDR3 has 16 amino acids. The CDR3 coding sequence is TGTGCCAGCTCACCTCTAGCGGGCAGCTCCTACAATGAGCAGTTCTTC. Protein sequence: CASSPLAGSSYNEQFF.

The V call is TRBV4-1, the J call TRBJ1-2; D unclear. Germline-derived CDR1 and CDR2 are MGHRA and YSYEKL. The CDR3 sequence is 14 residues long. V shed 0 bases and J shed 4 bases, with 9 bases lying between them. CDR3 in amino acids: CASSQDGGLYGYTF. CDR3 nucleotides: TGCGCCAGCAGCCAAGATGGAGGGCTCTATGGCTACACCTTC.

This chain connects TRBV6-5 to TRBJ1-3; tentative D call: TRBD1 (6 bases). V dropped 6 bases and J dropped 4 bases, with 16 bases sitting between them. Germline lookup yields CDR1 MNHEY and CDR2 SVGAGI. The CDR3 is 15 amino acids. For the CDR3, the DNA is TGTGCCAGCAGAGCCCCCGGGGGGCGAGGAAACACCATATATTTT. Translation: CASRAPGGRGNTIYF.

The chain employs TRBV28 and TRBJ1-2, with a weak D call TRBD1 (5 bases). Looked up from germline, CDR1 is MDHEN and CDR2 is SYDVKM. This CDR3 is 17 amino acids long. The V gene lost 2 bases and the J gene lost 5 bases, with 21 bases spanning the gap. CDR3 sequence (DNA): TGTGCCAGCAGTTTAAATCGATTGGGGGGTACCGAGTATGGCTACACCTTC. Its protein product is CASSLNRLGGTEYGYTF.

The chain joins TRBV10-2 to TRBJ1-1, with 9 bases lining up with TRBD1. The ends lost 7 bases at V and 4 bases at J; junction bases unmatched: 7. CDR3 length: 14 residues. From germline, CDR1 is WSHSY and CDR2 SAAADI. CDR3 nucleotide sequence: TGCGCCAGCAACCGGGACAGGGTGAGCACTGAAGCTTTCTTT. Residues: CASNRDRVSTEAFF.